One sample yielded the 25 T cell receptor beta chains listed below, sequenced in a study of shared clonotypes between healthy human individuals. Profiled with immunoSEQ multiplex PCR; TCRdb holds only in-frame clones, not every one. The sample carries about 2.5 million clones, around 93% recorded once. Sequences were obtained from naive CD4+ T cells from PBMCs. Documented subset: CD45RA+ positively selected. All receptors derive from a man aged 18 to 30 in good health. Some clones in this sample may be carry-over from other donors' samples.

The V call is TRBV30, the J call TRBJ2-1, with 10 nucleotides matching TRBD2. Germline V gene sequence: CDR1 GTSNPN, CDR2 SVGIG (reference sequence). This CDR3 is built from 15 residues. Trimming cost V 1 base and J 7 bases; bases outside gene matches: 7. The CDR3 region is CAWSALAGVVNEQFF. In DNA, the CDR3 is TGTGCCTGGAGTGCCCTAGCGGGAGTTGTGAATGAGCAGTTCTTC.

The V call is TRBV4-1, the J call TRBJ2-2; D gene ambiguous. With 1 base removed from V and 4 bases from J, the gap between germline ends came to 7 bases. Germline CDR1 and CDR2: MGHRA and YSYEKL. The CDR3 is made up of 14 amino acids. CDR3 bases: TGCGCCAGCAGCCAAGCACTGCTCACCGGGGAGCTGTTTTTT. Its translation is CASSQALLTGELFF.

V usage is TRBV28 and J usage is TRBJ1-1; 7 bases are a match to TRBD1. CDR3 length: 15 amino acids. Germline CDR1 and CDR2: MDHEN and SYDVKM. V lost 4 bases to trimming and J lost 2 bases; unmatched junction nucleotides: 7. DNA of the CDR3: TGTGCCAGCAGTTCCTGGACAGGCGCCAACACTGAAGCTTTCTTT. It yields the protein CASSSWTGANTEAFF.

V is TRBV28 and J is TRBJ2-7; 9 bases are a match to TRBD2. Losses at the gene ends were 5 bases for V and 4 bases for J; bases not matched to a gene: 9. The CDR3 loop spans 15 amino acids. Germline V lookup: CDR1 MDHEN, CDR2 SYDVKM. The CDR3 region is CASSRLSGGLYEQYF. The CDR3 nucleotides read TGTGCCAGCAGTCGACTTAGCGGGGGACTATACGAGCAGTACTTC.

V and J are TRBV11-2 and TRBJ2-2; D is tentatively TRBD1 or TRBD2 (7 bases each). The germline CDR1 and CDR2 sequences are SGHAT and FQNNGV. V was clipped by 1 base and J by 5 bases, with 14 bases between them. The CDR3 has 16 amino acids. The CDR3, as DNA: TGTGCCAGCAGCTTAGGACGACAGGGAGGGACCGGGGAGCTGTTTTTT. This sequence encodes CASSLGRQGGTGELFF. Filled out from reference TRBV11-2 and TRBJ2-2, the complete variable domain reads EAGVAQSPRYKIIEKRQSVAFWCNPISGHATLYWYQQILGQGPKLLIQFQNNGVVDDSQLPKDRFSAERLKGVDSTLKIQPAKLEDSAVYLCASSLGRQGGTGELFFGEGSRLTVL.

V gene TRBV7-2 combines with J gene TRBJ1-5, with 9 positions matching TRBD1. V trimming: 4 bases; J trimming: 6 bases; junction bases outside the gene matches: 1. Germline CDR1 is SGHTA and CDR2 is FQGNSA. This CDR3 comprises 13 residues. The CDR3, as DNA: TGTGCCAGCAGCTACAGGGGGCTTCAGCCCCAGCATTTT. This encodes CASSYRGLQPQHF.

This chain joins TRBV2 and TRBJ1-1; 11 bases are shared with TRBD1. This CDR3 is built from 17 residues. Germline CDR1 is SNHLY and CDR2 is FYNNEI. Trimming took 5 bases from V and 1 from J; bases not matched to a gene: 9. CDR3 DNA sequence: TGTGCCAGCAGTCAGGACAGGGGGCTGTCGGAGAACACTGAAGCTTTCTTT. Translation: CASSQDRGLSENTEAFF.

This clone was counted between two and nine times. The V and J genes are TRBV30 and TRBJ1-1; D unresolved. Germline lookup yields CDR1 GTSNPN and CDR2 SVGIG (reference sequence). The CDR3 spans 13 residues. V was clipped by 2 bases and J by 5 bases, with 12 bases between them. The CDR3 coding sequence is TGTGCCTGGAGTAAAGGCGAACTTACTGAAGCTTTCTTT. This sequence encodes CAWSKGELTEAFF.

The chain is built from TRBV5-6 and TRBJ1-1, with 8 bases that match TRBD1. The trim removed 4 bases at V and 11 bases at J, leaving 16 bases unmatched. Looked up from germline, CDR1 is SGHDT and CDR2 is YYEEEE. This CDR3 is built from 15 residues. Here the CDR3 reads CASSMRRQGLVKAFF. For the CDR3, the DNA is TGTGCCAGCAGCATGCGGAGACAGGGGTTGGTGAAGGCTTTCTTT.

The rearrangement joins TRBV19 to TRBJ1-2; D uncertain. V was cut by 7 bases and J by 10 bases, with 10 bases left in between. The CDR3 runs to 10 residues. Germline V lookup: CDR1 LNHDA, CDR2 SQIVND (reference sequence). In DNA form, the CDR3 reads TGTGCCAGTAAGGGCCGACTCTACACCTTC. This sequence encodes CASKGRLYTF. Together with reference TRBV19 and TRBJ1-2, the CDR3 gives the full variable domain: DGGITQSPKYLFRKEGQNVTLSCEQNLNHDAMYWYRQDPGQGLRLIYYSQIVNDFQKGDIAEGYSVSREKKESFPLTVTSAQKNPTAFYLCASKGRLYTFGSGTRLTVV.

The chain combines TRBV27 with TRBJ1-1; no clear D. From germline, CDR1 is MNHEY and CDR2 SMNVEV (reference sequence). This CDR3 contains 15 residues. The V end lost 1 base, the J end lost 0 bases, and 9 bases lay between the germline ends. The CDR3 reads CASSLFSSLNTEAFF. The CDR3, as DNA: TGTGCCAGCAGTTTATTCAGCAGCTTGAACACTGAAGCTTTCTTT.

The gene calls are TRBV6-1 and TRBJ1-2; D remains unclear. The germline V and J ends were trimmed by 0 bases and 4 bases, with 18 bases remaining between them. CDR3 length: 17 residues. CDR1 and CDR2 (germline): MNHNS, SASEGT. CDR3 in DNA: TGTGCCAGCAGTGAAGCGCTTCGGCAGGTGTACATCTATGGCTACACCTTC. Translated, it gives CASSEALRQVYIYGYTF.

The chain combines TRBV19 with TRBJ1-1; no clear D. Trimming cost V 7 bases and J 1 base, with 16 bases left between them. In germline, CDR1 is LNHDA, CDR2 SQIVND (reference sequence). The CDR3 has 15 residues. The CDR3 nucleotides are TGTGCCAGTACCCCCCTGGCCCCACCGAACACTGAAGCTTTCTTT. This sequence encodes CASTPLAPPNTEAFF.

The chain employs TRBV5-1 and TRBJ1-1, with D hard to call. This CDR3 comprises 14 residues. V shed 0 bases and J shed 0 bases, with 6 bases lying between them. CDR1 and CDR2 from the germline V gene are SGHRS and YFSETQ. CDR3 coding DNA: TGCGCCAGCAGCTTGGCCTCTCTGAACACTGAAGCTTTCTTT. Residues: CASSLASLNTEAFF.

V and J are TRBV7-2 and TRBJ2-7; weak D call: TRBD2 (6 bases). V was clipped by 6 bases and J by 4 bases, with 19 bases between them. In germline, CDR1 is SGHTA, CDR2 FQGNSA. The CDR3 contains 15 residues. The CDR3 nucleotides are TGTGCCAGCAGGGGGTTGGGCGGGAAAGGGTACGAGCAGTACTTC. Translation gives CASRGLGGKGYEQYF.

This sequence joins TRBV28 and TRBJ2-1, with 7 bases that match TRBD1. Germline values: CDR1 MDHEN, CDR2 SYDVKM. The CDR3 has 13 amino acids. The ends lost 9 bases at V and 5 bases at J; junction bases unmatched: 7. The CDR3 DNA reads TGTGCCAGTGAACCGGACAGGAACAATGAGCAGTTCTTC. This translates into CASEPDRNNEQFF.

V is TRBV6-1 and J is TRBJ1-6; unclear D gene. Germline values: CDR1 MNHNS, CDR2 SASEGT. There are 14 residues in the CDR3. V lost 4 bases and J lost 0, with 4 bases in between. The CDR3 spells CASSGSSYNSPLHF. CDR3 coding DNA: TGTGCCAGCAGTGGAAGCTCCTATAATTCACCCCTCCACTTT.

As regards this clone: Other DNA sequences from this sample encode an identical CDR3 as well. The chain joins TRBV18 to TRBJ2-2; D gene unclear. The CDR3 loop spans 14 amino acids. CDR1 and CDR2 (germline): KGHSH, LQKENI. Trimming cost V 3 bases and J 4 bases, with 9 bases left between them. CDR3 sequence reads: CASSPPESTGELFF. The CDR3 DNA follows: TGTGCCAGCTCACCCCCAGAGAGCACCGGGGAGCTGTTTTTT.

The V and J genes are TRBV5-1 and TRBJ2-1, with 12 bases aligning to TRBD2. This CDR3 spans 16 amino acids. Per germline, CDR1 SGHRS and CDR2 YFSETQ. With V trimmed by 1 base and J by 9 bases, 8 bases remained unmatched. Here the CDR3 DNA reads TGCGCCAGCAGCTTGCCCACTAGCGGGGGGTCAGGTGAGCAGTTCTTC. Its translation: CASSLPTSGGSGEQFF.

This clone was counted a single time. The chain carries TRBV6-1 and TRBJ1-2; D uncertain. Trimming removed 0 bases from V and 5 bases from J, with 10 bases in between. The CDR3 extends over 14 amino acids. Germline CDR1 MNHNS, CDR2 SASEGT. The CDR3 region is CASSEAKQVYGYTF. DNA of the CDR3: TGTGCCAGCAGTGAAGCGAAGCAGGTTTATGGCTACACCTTC.

The CDR3 here is CASTPPGGYGYTF. CDR3 coding DNA: TGTGCCAGCACCCCTCCGGGGGGTTATGGCTACACCTTC. This chain connects TRBV7-9 to TRBJ1-2; possibly TRBD1 for D (5 bases). CDR1 and CDR2 (germline): SEHNR, FQNEAQ (reference sequence). V dropped 7 bases and J dropped 5 bases, with 14 bases sitting between them. This CDR3 comprises 13 residues.

A remark on this clone: This CDR3 is also generated by other DNA sequences in the sample. The chain joins TRBV18 to TRBJ2-1; 15 bases fit TRBD2. Germline lookup yields CDR1 KGHSH and CDR2 LQKENI. The CDR3 runs to 16 residues. J gave up 7 bases and V 3 bases, and 4 bases lay outside the gene matches. CDR3 nucleotides: TGTGCCAGCTCACCGGGACTAGCGGGAGGAGATAATGAGCAGTTCTTC. The encoded protein is CASSPGLAGGDNEQFF. The variable domain in full, with the rest retrieved from reference TRBV18 and TRBJ2-1, is NAGVMQNPRHLVRRRGQEARLRCSPMKGHSHVYWYRQLPEEGLKFMVYLQKENIIDESGMPKERFSAEFPKEGPSILRIQQVVRGDSAAYFCASSPGLAGGDNEQFFGPGTRLTVL.

As concerns this clone: Other nucleotide sequences in the sample specify the same CDR3. The chain links TRBV2 to TRBJ1-5, with 8 bases identical to TRBD1. V lost 4 bases to trimming and J lost 5 bases; unmatched junction nucleotides: 4. Germline loops: CDR1 SNHLY, CDR2 FYNNEI. The CDR3 runs 14 residues. The CDR3 sequence: CASSVDRGDQPQHF. The CDR3 DNA sequence: TGTGCCAGCAGTGTTGACAGGGGTGATCAGCCCCAGCATTTT. The whole variable domain, filled in from reference TRBV2 and TRBJ1-5, reads EPEVTQTPSHQVTQMGQEVILRCVPISNHLYFYWYRQILGQKVEFLVSFYNNEISEKSEIFDDQFSVERPDGSNFTLKIRSTKLEDSAMYFCASSVDRGDQPQHFGDGTRLSIL.

The rearrangement links TRBV5-1 to TRBJ2-7; D not certain. CDR3 size: 13 residues. V was pared by 4 bases and J by 5 bases, with 13 bases between. Germline CDR1 reads SGHRS; CDR2 reads YFSETQ. DNA for the CDR3: TGCGCCAGCAGCCGAGGTTGGTTGGACGAGCAGTACTTC. Translating gives CASSRGWLDEQYF.

This sequence joins TRBV28 and TRBJ2-7, with D unresolved. The germline V gene encodes CDR1 MDHEN and CDR2 SYDVKM. The CDR3 is 13 residues long. The V gene lost 3 bases and the J gene lost 3 bases, with 9 bases spanning the gap. CDR3 in DNA: TGTGCCAGCAGTTTTCCGGGCCGCTACGAGCAGTACTTC. It yields the protein CASSFPGRYEQYF.